Below, 8 T cell receptor beta chains from the same sample are listed, as sequenced in a study of CD8 T cells in ankylosing spondylitis (dated 2017 in TCRdb). The method was 5' RACE. For sequencing, an Illumina HiSeq 2500 was employed. TCRdb reworked the public reads: Q25 trimming with fastp, MiXCR clone assembly, productive beta chains retained. Every distinct CDR3 protein forms one entry, paired with its most common genes and DNA. The sample has around 33,000 distinct CDR3 sequences on record, roughly 7.9% of them singletons. Jointly, the top ten make up 8% to 11% of the sample. Material for sequencing was blood, either unsorted or a sorted T cell fraction (not recorded which). The source of these receptors is a male donor with ankylosing spondylitis or in good health (not recorded which).

In its sample, this clonotype was seen many times. V gene TRBV4-2 combines with J gene TRBJ2-7, with D hard to call. The length of the CDR3 is 15 residues. V was cut by 3 bases and J by 5 bases, with 17 bases left in between. CDR1 and CDR2 from the germline V gene are LGHNA and YNFKEQ. The DNA for the CDR3 is TGTGCCAGCAGCCAGGATCCAGACATAAACGACGAGCAGTACTTC. Translation: CASSQDPDINDEQYF.

This clonotype came up many times. At one boundary the junction diverges from the germline segment, which might be a read error. The V call is TRBV7-2, the J call TRBJ2-5; TRBD2 agrees at 16 bases. This CDR3 contains 17 residues. Germline V gives CDR1 SGHTA, CDR2 FQGNSA. This CDR3 reads CDSRKGGLAGGGETQYF. CDR3 bases: TGTGACAGCAGGAAGGGGGGACTAGCGGGAGGGGGAGAGACCCAGTACTTC.

This clonotype was recorded at least ten times. This chain uses TRBV12-3 or TRBV12-4 with TRBJ2-3, with D perhaps TRBD1 (6 bases). The CDR3 runs 14 residues. Trimming took 1 base from V and 6 from J, leaving 11 bases between them. The CDR3 reads CASSLVGGGDTQYF. The CDR3 coding sequence is TGTGCCAGCAGTTTAGTAGGGGGTGGTGATACGCAGTATTTT.

This clonotype was detected many times. The J gene is TRBJ1-5, the V gene TRBV27; no firm D call. CDR1 is MNHEY and CDR2 is SMNVEV in the germline V gene (reference sequence). V was trimmed by 2 bases and J by 4 bases, leaving 3 bases between them. The CDR3 has 12 residues. The CDR3 spells CASSLNNQPQHF. In DNA, the CDR3 is TGTGCCAGCAGTTTAAATAATCAGCCCCAGCATTTT.

At least ten counts were recorded for this clonotype. The V gene is TRBV11-2, the J gene TRBJ2-1; the D gene is possibly TRBD1 (6 bases). V lost 5 bases and J 4 bases, leaving 12 bases between the germline ends. This CDR3 has 14 amino acids. Germline CDR1 is SGHAT and CDR2 is FQNNGV. The CDR3 nucleotides read TGTGCCAGCAGCCCCGGACAGATTTACAATGAGCAGTTCTTC. Amino acid sequence: CASSPGQIYNEQFF.

This clonotype is categorized as medium-sized. The chain uses TRBV6-5 and TRBJ1-2, with 9 positions matching TRBD1. The CDR3 totals 16 residues. CDR1 MNHEY and CDR2 SVGAGI come from the germline V gene. J lost 3 bases, V lost 5 bases, and 10 bases had no gene match. The CDR3 protein is CASSPVSGTGYYGYTF. In nucleotides, the CDR3 is TGTGCCAGCAGTCCCGTCTCCGGGACAGGGTACTATGGCTACACCTTC.

The table lists this clonotype with many counts. V is TRBV11-1 and J is TRBJ2-3; no definite D call. Trimming cost V 6 bases and J 0 bases, with 10 bases left between them. CDR3 length: 14 amino acids. Germline values: CDR1 SGHAT, CDR2 FQDESV (reference sequence). This chain's CDR3 is CASSRLRSTDTQYF. The DNA of the CDR3 is TGTGCCAGCAGTCGACTGCGGAGCACAGATACGCAGTATTTT.

This sequence joins TRBV11-2 and TRBJ2-3; the D gene is possibly TRBD2 (5 bases). The germline V gene has CDR1 SGHAT and CDR2 FQNNGV. V was cut by 1 base and J by 3 bases, with 20 bases left in between. This CDR3 contains 18 residues. This CDR3 reads CASSLGGVSLRGTDTQYF. The DNA for the CDR3 is TGTGCCAGCAGCTTAGGGGGAGTAAGCCTCAGAGGGACAGATACGCAGTATTTT.